This T cell receptor (beta chain) derives from a study of prognosis after radiotherapy for stage I lung cancer (dated by TCRdb to about 2021). Turning to the overall study: Roughly 20 stage I NSCLC patients were enrolled in Nanjing, China, between early 2018 and early 2019. Four to six patients had oligometastatic NSCLC after surgical resection of the primary tumor, and more than eleven had newly diagnosed primary stage I lung tumors. All patients were considered medically inoperable, owing to comorbidities in over ten and refusal of surgery in over 5. Ages in the cohort of roughly 13 men and a handful of women ranged from roughly 53 to 84 years, with a median of 74. Tumor histology was squamous cell carcinoma in 6 to 8 patients and adenocarcinoma in twelve. Using image-guided IMRT or VMAT, SBRT was delivered in 3 to 5 fractions at a biologically effective dose of at least 100 Gy. Concurrent therapy was not administered to any patient alongside SBRT. Distant metastases were developed by four of the 19 patients after SBRT, at a median of around seven months, whereas no significant progression was observed in the other 15 patients. Peripheral blood TCR beta repertoires were profiled in stage I NSCLC patients before and after stereotactic body radiotherapy, and the repertoires were related to distant failure. The study took one blood sample before SBRT and one after SBRT from each of some 20 patients and sequenced all 38 samples.

Two rounds of multiplex PCR were used to amplify the TCR beta CDR3 region from genomic DNA. The first PCR round used primers specific to each TRBV and TRBJ gene, and the primer sequences were filed in Chinese patent CN105087789A. Universal primers were used in the second round of PCR. The Roche High Pure PCR Template Preparation Kit was used to extract genomic DNA from frozen PBMCs. Paired-end sequencing with 151 bp reads was performed on the libraries using an Illumina HiSeq 3000. In the authors' own workflow: Raw reads lacking the multiplex PCR primer sequences were removed with CutAdapt. Using PEAR, the high-quality paired reads were merged into contigs. By aligning each contig to reference sequences, MiXCR assigned the TRB V, D and J gene segments to that contig. CDR3 sequences were clustered by base quality and sequence similarity to remove sequencing errors. Diversity was measured as Shannon entropy normalized by the natural log of productive TCR sequence number. Clonality was computed as one minus the ratio of Shannon entropy to the natural log of the number of unique clonotypes. Progression-free survival cut-offs for repertoire metrics were chosen using the Youden index of ROC curves, with analyses run in R 3.5.3. TCRdb's own reprocessing of the public reads used fastp at Q25 and MiXCR and kept productive beta chains. For every CDR3 protein sequence, its rows merge into one entry that carries the most common genes and DNA. V and J calls and clone size were set by TCRdb, not the authors. This sample lists about 17,000 distinct CDR3 sequences; roughly 28% were detected once. The top ten constitute 30% to 40% of the sample.

The CDR3 has 15 amino acids, counting the end cysteine and phenylalanine. The DNA shown is the 45-base CDR3, in frame from base 1. The junction carries 17 bases between V and J, which are trimmed by 8 bases and 1 base respectively. From the germline V gene (reference sequence), CDR1 is LNHDA and CDR2 is SQIVND. All patients had node-negative disease on CT and PET/CT, and none had a history of other malignancies or had previously received chemotherapy or radiotherapy. At each of two time points, about 6 milliliters of peripheral venous blood were collected in EDTA tubes. PBMCs were isolated by Ficoll-Paque Plus density-gradient centrifugation. Immediately after collection, samples were stored at -80 degrees C until analysis. Ten or more counts support this clonotype. Its antigen has not been determined. Base qualities are not at hand, and no much larger clone is one base apart. Study-level results and caveats: No adjustment for multiple comparisons was applied to any of the reported P values. Differences by metastasis status were reportedly seen in TRBV and TRBJ usage frequencies, involving two V genes at baseline and, after SBRT, under 10 V genes and two J genes. Unique TCR clone counts fell after SBRT (median 10,088 before versus 6,000 to 8,000 after; Wilcoxon paired P=0.011). Post-SBRT Shannon entropy and its change from baseline were lower in patients who developed distant metastases; baseline Shannon entropy was not associated with metastases. No determination of tumor specificity was made for expanded TCR clones. Limitations of the study included a small cohort and short follow-up, and the study findings need independent validation.

The sample consisted of PBMCs, taken before or after stereotactic body radiation therapy (not recorded which). The chain employs TRBV19 and TRBJ1-1, and possibly TRBD1, on 5 matching bases. The TCR comes from a donor over 45 with non-small cell lung cancer. CDR3 protein: CASLDQGHPNTEAFF. Read as DNA, the sequence is TGTGCCAGTTTGGACCAAGGACATCCGAACACTGAAGCTTTCTTT. Here the CDR3 is joined to the reference TRBV19 and TRBJ1-1 genes, and the full variable domain is: DGGITQSPKYLFRKEGQNVTLSCEQNLNHDAMYWYRQDPGQGLRLIYYSQIVNDFQKGDIAEGYSVSREKKESFPLTVTSAQKNPTAFYLCASLDQGHPNTEAFFGQGTRLTVV.